The present TCR beta chain was sequenced within a study of blood T cell repertoires in COVID-19. Study overall: The origin of the acute and convalescent COVID-19 samples was the United States, Italy and Spain.

The germline CDR1 and CDR2 sequences are KGHDR and SFDVKD. The CDR3 loop spans 13 amino acids. Trimming at V came to 4 bases and at J to 3 bases, leaving 2 bases not matched to a gene. Data came from immunoSEQ multiplex PCR; TCRdb stores just in-frame clones and leaves some out. Among approximately 68,000 clones, approximately 78% were seen once, and the ten largest hold less than 10%. This clone was picked up a small number of times. The source material was peripheral blood. The chain recombines TRBV24-1 with TRBJ2-7; 7 bases map to TRBD1. The TCR originated in a human donor in a cohort sampled during active COVID-19. The CDR3 loop is CATSERDSYEQYF. DNA of the CDR3: TGTGCCACCAGTGAACGGGACAGCTACGAGCAGTACTTC.